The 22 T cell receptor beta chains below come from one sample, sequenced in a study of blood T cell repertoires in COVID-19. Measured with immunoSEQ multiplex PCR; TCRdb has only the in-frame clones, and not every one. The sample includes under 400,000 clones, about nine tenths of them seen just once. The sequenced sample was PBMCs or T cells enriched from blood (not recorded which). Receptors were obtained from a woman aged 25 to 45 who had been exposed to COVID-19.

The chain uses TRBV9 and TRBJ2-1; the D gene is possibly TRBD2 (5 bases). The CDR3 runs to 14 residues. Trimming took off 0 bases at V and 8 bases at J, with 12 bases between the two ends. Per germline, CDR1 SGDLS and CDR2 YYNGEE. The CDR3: CASSVGRRWDEQFF. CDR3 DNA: TGTGCCAGCAGCGTAGGGAGGAGGTGGGATGAGCAGTTCTTC.

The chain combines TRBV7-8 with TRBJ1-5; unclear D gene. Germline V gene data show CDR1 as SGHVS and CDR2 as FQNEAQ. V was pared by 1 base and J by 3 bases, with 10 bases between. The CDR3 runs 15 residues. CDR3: CASSLVRGANQPQHF. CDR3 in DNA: TGTGCCAGCAGCTTAGTGCGGGGAGCCAATCAGCCCCAGCATTTT.

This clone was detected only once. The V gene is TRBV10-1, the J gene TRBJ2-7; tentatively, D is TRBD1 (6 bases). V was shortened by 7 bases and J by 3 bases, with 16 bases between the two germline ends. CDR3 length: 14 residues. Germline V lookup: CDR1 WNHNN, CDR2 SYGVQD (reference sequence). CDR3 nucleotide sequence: TGCGCCAGCAACAGGGACGAGCGGAGCTACGAGCAGTACTTC. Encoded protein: CASNRDERSYEQYF.

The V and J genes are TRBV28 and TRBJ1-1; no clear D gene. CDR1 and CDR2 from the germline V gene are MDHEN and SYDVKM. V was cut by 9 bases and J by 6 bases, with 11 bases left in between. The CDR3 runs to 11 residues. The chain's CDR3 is CASRGRPEAFF. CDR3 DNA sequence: TGTGCCAGTCGGGGTCGGCCTGAAGCTTTCTTT.

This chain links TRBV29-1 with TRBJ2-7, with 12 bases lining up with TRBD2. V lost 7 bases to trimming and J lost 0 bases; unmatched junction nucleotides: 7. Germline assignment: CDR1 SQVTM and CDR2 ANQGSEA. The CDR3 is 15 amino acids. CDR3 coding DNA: TGCAGCGCCTCCGGGACTAGCGGGTCCTCCTACGAGCAGTACTTC. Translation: CSASGTSGSSYEQYF.

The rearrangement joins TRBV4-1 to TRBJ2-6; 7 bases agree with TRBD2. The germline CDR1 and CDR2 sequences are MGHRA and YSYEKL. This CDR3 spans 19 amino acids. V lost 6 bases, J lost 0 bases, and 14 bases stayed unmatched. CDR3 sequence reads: CASSPMTSGAGSGANVLTF. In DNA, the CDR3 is TGCGCCAGCAGTCCCATGACCAGCGGGGCAGGCTCTGGGGCCAACGTCCTGACTTTC.

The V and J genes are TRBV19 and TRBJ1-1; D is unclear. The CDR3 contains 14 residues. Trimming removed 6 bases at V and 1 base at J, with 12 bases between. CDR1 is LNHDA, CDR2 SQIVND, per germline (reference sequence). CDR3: CASRNSPPNTEAFF. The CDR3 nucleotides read TGTGCCAGTAGGAACTCCCCTCCGAACACTGAAGCTTTCTTT.

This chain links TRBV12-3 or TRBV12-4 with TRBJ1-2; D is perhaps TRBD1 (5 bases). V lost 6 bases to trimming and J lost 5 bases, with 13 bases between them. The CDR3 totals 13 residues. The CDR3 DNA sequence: TGTGCCAGCAGCTTACAGGCTGGGTATGGCTACACCTTC. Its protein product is CASSLQAGYGYTF.

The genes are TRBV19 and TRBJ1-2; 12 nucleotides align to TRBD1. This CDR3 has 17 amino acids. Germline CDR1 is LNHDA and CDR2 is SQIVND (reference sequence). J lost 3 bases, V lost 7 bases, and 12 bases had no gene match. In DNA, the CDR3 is TGTGCCAGTATCGAGAACCGGGACAGGGGGCGTTACTATGGCTACACCTTC. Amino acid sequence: CASIENRDRGRYYGYTF.

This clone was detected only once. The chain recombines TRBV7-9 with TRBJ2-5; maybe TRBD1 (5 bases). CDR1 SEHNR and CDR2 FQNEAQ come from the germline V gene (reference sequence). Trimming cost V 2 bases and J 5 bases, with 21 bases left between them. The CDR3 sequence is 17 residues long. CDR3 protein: CASSLRWGGDLRETQYF. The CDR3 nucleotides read TGTGCCAGCAGCTTACGATGGGGCGGAGACCTTAGGGAGACCCAGTACTTC.

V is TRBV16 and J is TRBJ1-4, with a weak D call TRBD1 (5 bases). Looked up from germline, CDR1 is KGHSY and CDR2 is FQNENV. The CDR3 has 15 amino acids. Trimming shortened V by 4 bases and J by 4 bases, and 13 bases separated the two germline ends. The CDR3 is CASSRQGGINEKLFF. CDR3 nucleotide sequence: TGTGCCAGCAGCCGTCAGGGAGGGATTAATGAAAAACTGTTTTTT.

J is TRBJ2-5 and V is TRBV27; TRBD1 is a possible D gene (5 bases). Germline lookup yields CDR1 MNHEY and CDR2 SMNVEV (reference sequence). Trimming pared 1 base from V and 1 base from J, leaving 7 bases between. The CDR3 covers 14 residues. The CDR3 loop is CASSLWGSQETQYF. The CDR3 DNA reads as TGTGCCAGCAGTTTATGGGGCTCCCAAGAGACCCAGTACTTC.

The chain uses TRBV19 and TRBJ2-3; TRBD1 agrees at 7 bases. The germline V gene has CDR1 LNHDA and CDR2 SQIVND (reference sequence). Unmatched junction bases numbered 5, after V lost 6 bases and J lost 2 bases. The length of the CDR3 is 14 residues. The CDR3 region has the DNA TGTGCCAGTAGCGACAGGGCAAACACAGATACGCAGTATTTT. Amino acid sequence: CASSDRANTDTQYF.

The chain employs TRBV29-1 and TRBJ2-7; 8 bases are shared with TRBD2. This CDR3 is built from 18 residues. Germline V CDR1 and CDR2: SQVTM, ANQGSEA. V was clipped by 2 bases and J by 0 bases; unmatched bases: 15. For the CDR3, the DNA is TGCAGCGTTGAAATAGAGACTAGCGCAATAGCTAGCTCCTACGAGCAGTACTTC. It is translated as CSVEIETSAIASSYEQYF.

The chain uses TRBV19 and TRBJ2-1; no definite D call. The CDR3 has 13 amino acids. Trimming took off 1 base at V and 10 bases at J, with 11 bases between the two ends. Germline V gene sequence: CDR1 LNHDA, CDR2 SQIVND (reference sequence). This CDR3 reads CASSIVWAREQFF. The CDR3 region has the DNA TGTGCCAGTAGTATAGTATGGGCCCGGGAGCAGTTCTTC.

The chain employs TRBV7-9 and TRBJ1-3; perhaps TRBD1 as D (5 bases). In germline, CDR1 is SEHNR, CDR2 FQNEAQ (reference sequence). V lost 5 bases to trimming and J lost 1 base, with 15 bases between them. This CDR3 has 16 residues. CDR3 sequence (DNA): TGTGCCAGCAGCAAAAACGCAGGGTCTTCTGGAAACACCATATATTTT. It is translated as CASSKNAGSSGNTIYF.

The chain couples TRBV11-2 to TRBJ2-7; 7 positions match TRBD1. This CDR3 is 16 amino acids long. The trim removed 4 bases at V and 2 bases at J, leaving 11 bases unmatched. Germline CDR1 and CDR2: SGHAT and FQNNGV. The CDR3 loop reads CASSSGQASSAYEQYF. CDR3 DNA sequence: TGTGCCAGCAGCTCTGGACAGGCGAGTTCAGCCTACGAGCAGTACTTC. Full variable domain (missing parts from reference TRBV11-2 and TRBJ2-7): EAGVAQSPRYKIIEKRQSVAFWCNPISGHATLYWYQQILGQGPKLLIQFQNNGVVDDSQLPKDRFSAERLKGVDSTLKIQPAKLEDSAVYLCASSSGQASSAYEQYFGPGTRLTVT.

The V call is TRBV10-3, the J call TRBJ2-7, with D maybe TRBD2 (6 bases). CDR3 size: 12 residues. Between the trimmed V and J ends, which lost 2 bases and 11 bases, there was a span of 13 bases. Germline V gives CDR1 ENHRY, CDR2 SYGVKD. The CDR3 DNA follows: TGTGCCATCAGTGAGAACCGGGACTTCGAGTACTTC. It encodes CAISENRDFEYF.

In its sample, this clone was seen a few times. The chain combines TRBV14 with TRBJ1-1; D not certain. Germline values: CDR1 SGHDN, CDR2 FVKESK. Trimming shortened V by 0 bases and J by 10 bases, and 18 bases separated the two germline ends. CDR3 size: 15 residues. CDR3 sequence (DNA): TGTGCCAGCAGCCAAGATCTGGGCAGGTTCGAGCTAGCTTTCTTT. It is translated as CASSQDLGRFELAFF.

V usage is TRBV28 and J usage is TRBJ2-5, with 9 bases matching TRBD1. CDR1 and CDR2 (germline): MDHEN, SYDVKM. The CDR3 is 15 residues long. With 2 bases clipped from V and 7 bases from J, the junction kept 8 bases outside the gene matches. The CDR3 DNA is TGTGCCAGCAGTTTACCTCAGACAGGGGGAATGACCCAGTACTTC. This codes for CASSLPQTGGMTQYF.

CDR3 region: CASSSTGGRSEKLFF. CDR3 nucleotide sequence: TGCGCCAGCAGCTCTACAGGGGGCAGGAGTGAAAAACTGTTTTTT. V gene TRBV5-1 combines with J gene TRBJ1-4; 9 nucleotides agree with TRBD1. CDR3 size: 15 residues. Unmatched junction bases numbered 7, after V lost 3 bases and J lost 7 bases. The germline CDR1 and CDR2 sequences are SGHRS and YFSETQ.

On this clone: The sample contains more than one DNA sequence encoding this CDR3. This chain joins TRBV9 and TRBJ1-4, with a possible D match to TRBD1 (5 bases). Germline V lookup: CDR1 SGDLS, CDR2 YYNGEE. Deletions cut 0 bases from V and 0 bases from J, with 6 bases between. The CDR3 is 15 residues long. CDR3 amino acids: CASSVAGATNEKLFF. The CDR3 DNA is TGTGCCAGCAGCGTAGCGGGGGCAACTAATGAAAAACTGTTTTTT.